The source of this TCR beta chain is a study of siplizumab effects on memory and regulatory T cells. With regard to this clone: Antigen unknown.

Sequencing used immunoSEQ multiplex PCR; TCRdb keeps in-frame clones, though not all of them. The profile shows just under 85,000 clones, about 87% of them singletons. The CDR3 extends over 15 amino acids. Per germline, CDR1 SGHNT and CDR2 YYREEE (reference sequence). Study-level results: Assignment of a naive or memory phenotype failed for roughly 75-97% of the proliferating CD4+ or CD8+ clones. Siplizumab significantly decreased alloreactive sequences from unstimulated CD4+ memory cells. Whether proliferating Tregs in siplizumab cultures suppress was not functionally confirmed.

This chain connects TRBV5-4 to TRBJ2-5; 9 bases match TRBD1. The DNA end is a closer match to TRBJ2-7, so the J assignment may be wrong. This receptor was taken from a human donor in good health. Sequenced input: Tregs sorted from blood. The CDR3 loop reads CASSSGTGKVYEQYF. The CDR3 DNA reads as TGTGCCAGCAGCTCCGGGACAGGGAAAGTCTACGAGCAGTACTTC.